Presented here are 17 T cell receptor beta chains from one specimen sequenced in a study of tissue T cells after allogeneic stem cell transplantation. The data were produced by immunoSEQ multiplex PCR, yet TCRdb's version contains in-frame clones alone and is incomplete. The table shows 9,000 to 10,000 clones, with roughly 60% occurring only once. The sample was tissue from the jejunum, taken at autopsy. The receptor source for this set is a woman between 18 and 55 years old with breast cancer.

This clone was counted between two and nine times. The rearrangement joins TRBV28 to TRBJ1-3; no reliable D call. The CDR3 consists of 12 residues. Germline V gene data show CDR1 as MDHEN and CDR2 as SYDVKM. The V gene lost 11 bases and the J gene lost 4 bases, with 12 bases spanning the gap. The CDR3 reads CAAGVGGNTIYF. CDR3 sequence (DNA): TGTGCCGCCGGTGTGGGCGGAAACACCATATATTTT.

This clone was seen a handful of times. The J gene is TRBJ1-2, the V gene TRBV18; 10 nucleotides line up with TRBD1. The CDR3 has 17 amino acids. J gave up 4 bases and V 2 bases, and 10 bases lay outside the gene matches. Per the germline V gene, CDR1 is KGHSH and CDR2 is LQKENI. The CDR3 loop reads CASSPSTTGGPLYGYTF. For the CDR3, the DNA is TGTGCCAGCTCACCATCTACGACAGGGGGCCCCCTCTATGGCTACACCTTC.

This clone occurred a few times. This sequence joins TRBV27 and TRBJ1-2; 10 nucleotides line up with TRBD1. After removal of 5 bases from V and 7 bases from J, the junction contained 7 bases not matched to a gene. CDR3 length equals 14 residues. The germline gives CDR1 MNHEY, CDR2 SMNVEV (reference sequence). Here the CDR3 DNA reads TGTGCCAGCAGTGCTCACCGGGACAGGGGTGGCTACACCTTC. Residues: CASSAHRDRGGYTF.

This clone was seen a few times. The chain combines TRBV5-1 with TRBJ2-1, with D uncertain. This CDR3 spans 16 amino acids. V lost 0 bases and J lost 0, with 10 bases in between. In germline, CDR1 is SGHRS, CDR2 YFSETQ. The CDR3 loop is CASSLAVRSSYNEQFF. Here the CDR3 DNA reads TGCGCCAGCAGCTTGGCGGTTCGTAGCTCCTACAATGAGCAGTTCTTC.

CDR3 sequence (DNA): TGTGCCAGCAGCCCAAGGACGGCCTCTATAAGCTCCTACAATGAGCAGTTCTTC. Its translation: CASSPRTASISSYNEQFF. This chain links TRBV5-6 with TRBJ2-1; D not resolved. Germline loops: CDR1 SGHDT, CDR2 YYEEEE. V gave up 4 bases and J gave up 0 bases, with 20 bases separating them. The CDR3 is 18 residues long.

The chain couples TRBV5-1 to TRBJ2-5; D is unclear. The CDR3 totals 14 residues. Trimming stripped 0 bases from V and 1 base from J, with 7 bases between. CDR1 is SGHRS and CDR2 is YFSETQ in the germline V gene. For the CDR3, the DNA is TGCGCCAGCAGCTTGGGAACGGTCCAAGAGACCCAGTACTTC. It codes for CASSLGTVQETQYF.

The V and J genes are TRBV10-3 and TRBJ1-3; 7 bases line up with TRBD1. The CDR3 length is 11 residues. Germline assignment: CDR1 ENHRY and CDR2 SYGVKD. CDR3 DNA sequence: TGTGCGACAGGGTTAGGAAACACCATATATTTT. This encodes CATGLGNTIYF.

This chain connects TRBV5-5 to TRBJ1-2; TRBD1 agrees at 12 bases. This CDR3 comprises 15 residues. Germline trimming cut 2 bases from V and 3 bases from J; bases unmatched to any gene: 2. CDR1 is SGHKS, CDR2 YYEKEE, per germline (reference sequence). For the CDR3, the DNA is TGTGCCAGCAGCTTTGGGACAGGGGGCTACTATGGCTACACCTTC. It translates to CASSFGTGGYYGYTF.

The rearrangement joins TRBV4-2 to TRBJ1-2, with 8 bases aligning to TRBD1. CDR3 size: 16 residues. CDR1 and CDR2 from the germline V gene are LGHNA and YNFKEQ. V was pared by 5 bases and J by 4 bases, with 12 bases of the junction left unmatched. The CDR3: CASSTNLGTGVYGYTF. The CDR3 coding sequence is TGTGCCAGCAGCACAAACCTTGGGACAGGCGTCTATGGCTACACCTTC.

This CDR3 reads CASSRIQGRGYDEQFF. In DNA, the CDR3 is TGTGCCAGCAGCCGTATCCAGGGTCGAGGGTACGATGAGCAGTTCTTC. The chain links TRBV21-1 to TRBJ2-1. TRBV21-1 is a pseudogene. This CDR3 region has 16 residues.

This chain links TRBV5-1 with TRBJ1-1, with TRBD1 as a possible D gene (6 bases). V was pared by 5 bases and J by 4 bases, with 9 bases between. The germline V gene has CDR1 SGHRS and CDR2 YFSETQ. This CDR3 is built from 12 residues. The DNA of the CDR3 is TGCGCCAGCAGACAGGGTGTCACTGAAGCTTTCTTT. Translated: CASRQGVTEAFF.

This rearrangement joins TRBV4-1 to TRBJ2-7; D might be TRBD2 (5 bases). Germline V lookup: CDR1 MGHRA, CDR2 YSYEKL. This CDR3 has 15 amino acids. The germline V and J ends were trimmed by 4 bases and 0 bases, with 13 bases remaining between them. CDR3 amino acids: CASSLGLLSSYEQYF. The CDR3 DNA is TGCGCCAGCAGCCTAGGACTCCTGAGCTCCTACGAGCAGTACTTC.

The J gene is TRBJ2-2, the V gene TRBV2, with D unclear. CDR1 SNHLY and CDR2 FYNNEI come from the germline V gene. This CDR3 spans 13 amino acids. V dropped 1 base and J dropped 5 bases, with 5 bases sitting between them. The CDR3 DNA reads as TGTGCCAGCAGTGAAGAGAGGACCGGGGAGCTGTTTTTT. This encodes CASSEERTGELFF.

The sample holds one count of this clone. The chain uses TRBV30 and TRBJ1-2, with no clear D. Trimming stripped 4 bases from V and 8 bases from J, with 11 bases between. This CDR3 region has 11 residues. The germline gives CDR1 GTSNPN, CDR2 SVGIG (reference sequence). CDR3: CAWTGAGGYTF. Written as DNA, the CDR3 is TGTGCCTGGACCGGTGCGGGAGGCTACACCTTC.

The V call is TRBV4-3, the J call TRBJ1-5; D remains unclear. This CDR3 region has 15 residues. V lost 2 bases and J lost 4, with 12 bases in between. Germline V lookup: CDR1 LGHNA, CDR2 YSLEER. The chain's CDR3 is CASSQTYRENQPQHF. CDR3 bases: TGCGCCAGCAGCCAAACATACCGGGAAAATCAGCCCCAGCATTTT.

With respect to this clone: One base away lies a much larger clone, so this may be a sequencing read error. The chain combines TRBV6-1 with TRBJ2-1; 9 positions agree with TRBD2. The CDR3 consists of 12 residues. Germline V gives CDR1 MNHNS, CDR2 SASEGT. As DNA, the CDR3 is TGTGCCCGCAGGGGCGGGGGGGCCATACAGTTCTTC. It specifies CARRGGGAIQFF.

V usage is TRBV29-1 and J usage is TRBJ1-2; D is uncertain. V was cut by 4 bases and J by 2 bases, with 11 bases left in between. The CDR3 length is 13 residues. In germline, CDR1 is SQVTM, CDR2 ANQGSEA. This CDR3 reads CSVGGIINYGYTF. CDR3 coding DNA: TGCAGCGTTGGAGGAATTATAAACTATGGCTACACCTTC.